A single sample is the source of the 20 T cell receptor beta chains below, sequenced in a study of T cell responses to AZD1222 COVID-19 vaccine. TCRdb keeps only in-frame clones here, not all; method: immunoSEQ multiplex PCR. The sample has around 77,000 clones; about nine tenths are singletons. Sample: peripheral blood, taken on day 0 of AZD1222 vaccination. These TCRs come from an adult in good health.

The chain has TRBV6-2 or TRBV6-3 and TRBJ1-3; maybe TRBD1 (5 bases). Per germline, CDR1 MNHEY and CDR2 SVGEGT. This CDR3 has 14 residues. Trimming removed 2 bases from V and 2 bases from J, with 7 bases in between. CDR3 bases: TGTGCCAGCAGTTACGAAGGGGCTGGAAACACCATATATTTT. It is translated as CASSYEGAGNTIYF.

This CDR3 is CASSYSGDAGYGYTF. The DNA for the CDR3 is TGTGCCAGCAGTTACTCGGGGGATGCAGGCTATGGCTACACCTTC. J is TRBJ1-2 and V is TRBV6-5, with D possibly being TRBD1 (5 bases). V lost 0 bases, J lost 4 bases, and 12 bases lay in between. CDR1 is MNHEY, CDR2 SVGAGI, per germline. CDR3 length equals 15 residues.

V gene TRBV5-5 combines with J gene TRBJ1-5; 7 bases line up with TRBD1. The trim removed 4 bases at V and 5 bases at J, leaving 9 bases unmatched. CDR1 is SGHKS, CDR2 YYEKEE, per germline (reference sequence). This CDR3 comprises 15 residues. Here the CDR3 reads CASSIWWDRDQPQHF. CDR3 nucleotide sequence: TGTGCCAGCAGCATCTGGTGGGACAGAGATCAGCCCCAGCATTTT.

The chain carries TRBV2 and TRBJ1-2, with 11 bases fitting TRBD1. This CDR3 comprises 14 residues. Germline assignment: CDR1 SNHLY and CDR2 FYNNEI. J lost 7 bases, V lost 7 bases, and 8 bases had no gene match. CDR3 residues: CASNPDRGRSGYTF. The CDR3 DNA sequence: TGTGCCAGCAACCCGGACAGGGGGCGAAGTGGCTACACCTTC.

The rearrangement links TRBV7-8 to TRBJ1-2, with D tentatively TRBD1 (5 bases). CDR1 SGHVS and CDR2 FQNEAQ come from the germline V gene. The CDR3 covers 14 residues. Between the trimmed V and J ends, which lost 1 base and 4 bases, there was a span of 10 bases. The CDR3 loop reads CASSLGGRSYGYTF. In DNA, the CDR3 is TGTGCCAGCAGCTTAGGGGGCAGATCCTATGGCTACACCTTC.

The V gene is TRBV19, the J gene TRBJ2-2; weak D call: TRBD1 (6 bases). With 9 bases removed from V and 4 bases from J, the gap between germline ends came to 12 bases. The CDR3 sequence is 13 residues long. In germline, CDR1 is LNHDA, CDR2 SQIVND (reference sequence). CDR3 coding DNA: TGTGCCAGCCAATGGGACACCACCGGGGAGCTGTTTTTT. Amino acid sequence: CASQWDTTGELFF.

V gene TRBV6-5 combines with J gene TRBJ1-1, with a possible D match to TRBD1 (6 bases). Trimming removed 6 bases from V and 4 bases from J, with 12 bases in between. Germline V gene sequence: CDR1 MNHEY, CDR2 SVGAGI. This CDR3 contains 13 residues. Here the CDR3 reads CASSSGQSTEAFF. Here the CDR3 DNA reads TGTGCCAGCAGCTCAGGACAGTCCACTGAAGCTTTCTTT.

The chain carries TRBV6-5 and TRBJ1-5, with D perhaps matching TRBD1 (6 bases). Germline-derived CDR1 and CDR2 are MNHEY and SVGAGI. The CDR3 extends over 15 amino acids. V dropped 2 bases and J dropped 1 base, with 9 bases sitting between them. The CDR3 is CASSYRGASNQPQHF. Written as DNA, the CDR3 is TGTGCCAGCAGTTACCGGGGGGCAAGCAATCAGCCCCAGCATTTT.

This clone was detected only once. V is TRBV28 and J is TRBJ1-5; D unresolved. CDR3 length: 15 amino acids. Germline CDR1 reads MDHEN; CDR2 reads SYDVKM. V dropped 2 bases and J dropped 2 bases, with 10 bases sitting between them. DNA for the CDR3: TGTGCCAGCAGTTTAGGCGGGGTTGGCAATCAGCCCCAGCATTTT. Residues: CASSLGGVGNQPQHF.

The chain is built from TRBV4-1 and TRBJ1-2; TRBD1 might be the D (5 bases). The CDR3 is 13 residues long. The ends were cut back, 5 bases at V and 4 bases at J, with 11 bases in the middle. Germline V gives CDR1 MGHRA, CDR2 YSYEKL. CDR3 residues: CASSFREGYGYTF. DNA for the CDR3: TGCGCCAGCAGCTTCAGGGAGGGCTATGGCTACACCTTC.

The CDR3 loop reads CASSEAAGSEKLFF. The DNA of the CDR3 is TGTGCCAGCAGTGAAGCGGCAGGCAGTGAAAAACTGTTTTTT. The chain is built from TRBV2 and TRBJ1-4; D call uncertain. CDR3 size: 14 residues. The germline V and J ends were trimmed by 0 bases and 7 bases, with 9 bases remaining between them. Germline CDR1 SNHLY, CDR2 FYNNEI.

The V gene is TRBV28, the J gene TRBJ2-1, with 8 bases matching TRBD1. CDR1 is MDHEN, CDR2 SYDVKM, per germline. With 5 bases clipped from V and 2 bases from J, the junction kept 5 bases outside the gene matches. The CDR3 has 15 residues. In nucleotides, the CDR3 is TGTGCCAGCAGTCCGACAGGGGACACCTACAATGAGCAGTTCTTC. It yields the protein CASSPTGDTYNEQFF.

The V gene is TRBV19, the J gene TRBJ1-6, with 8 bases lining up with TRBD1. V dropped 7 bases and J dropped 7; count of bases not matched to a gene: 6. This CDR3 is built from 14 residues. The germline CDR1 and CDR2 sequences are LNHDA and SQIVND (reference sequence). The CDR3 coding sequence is TGTGCCAGTACAACTCGGACAGGGAATTCACCCCTCCACTTT. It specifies CASTTRTGNSPLHF.

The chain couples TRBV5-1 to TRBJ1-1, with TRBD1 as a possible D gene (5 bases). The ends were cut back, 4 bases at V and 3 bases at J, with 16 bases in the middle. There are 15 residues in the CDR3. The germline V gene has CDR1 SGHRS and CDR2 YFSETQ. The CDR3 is CASSRGLATDTEAFF. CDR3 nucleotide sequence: TGCGCCAGCAGCCGGGGCCTCGCGACAGACACTGAAGCTTTCTTT.

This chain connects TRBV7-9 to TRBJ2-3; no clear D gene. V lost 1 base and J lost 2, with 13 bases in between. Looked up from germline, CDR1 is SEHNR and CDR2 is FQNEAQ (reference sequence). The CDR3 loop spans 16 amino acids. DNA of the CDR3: TGTGCCAGCAGCTTAGGGCCCGCACTGATCACAGATACGCAGTATTTT. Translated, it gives CASSLGPALITDTQYF.

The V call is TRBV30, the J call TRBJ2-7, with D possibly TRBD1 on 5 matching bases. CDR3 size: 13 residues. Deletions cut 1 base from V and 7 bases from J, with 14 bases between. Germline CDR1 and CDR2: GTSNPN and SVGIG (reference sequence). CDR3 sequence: CAWSGQGPREQYF. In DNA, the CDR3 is TGTGCCTGGAGTGGGCAGGGTCCACGGGAGCAGTACTTC.

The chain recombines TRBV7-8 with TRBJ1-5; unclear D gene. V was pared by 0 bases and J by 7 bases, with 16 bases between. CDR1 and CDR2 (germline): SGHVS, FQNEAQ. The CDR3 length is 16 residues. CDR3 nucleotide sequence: TGTGCCAGCAGCTTAGCCCGTGCCCCATCTGGACAGCCCCAGCATTTT. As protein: CASSLARAPSGQPQHF.

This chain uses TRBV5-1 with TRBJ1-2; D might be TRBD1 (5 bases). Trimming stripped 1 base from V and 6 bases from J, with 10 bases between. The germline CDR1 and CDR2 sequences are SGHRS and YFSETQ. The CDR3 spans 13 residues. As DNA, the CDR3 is TGCGCCAGCAGCTTGAAGACAGTAGATGGCTACACCTTC. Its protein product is CASSLKTVDGYTF.

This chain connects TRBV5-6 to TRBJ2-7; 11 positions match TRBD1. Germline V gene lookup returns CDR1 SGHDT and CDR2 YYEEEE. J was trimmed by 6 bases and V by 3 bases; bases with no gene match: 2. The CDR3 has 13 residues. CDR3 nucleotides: TGTGCCAGCAGCTACGGGACAGGGGGCGAGCAGTACTTC. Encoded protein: CASSYGTGGEQYF.

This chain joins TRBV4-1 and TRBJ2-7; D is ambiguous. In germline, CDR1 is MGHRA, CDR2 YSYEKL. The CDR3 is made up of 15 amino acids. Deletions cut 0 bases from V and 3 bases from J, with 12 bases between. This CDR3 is CASSQDSDAYYEQYF. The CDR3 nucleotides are TGCGCCAGCAGCCAAGATTCCGATGCCTACTACGAGCAGTACTTC.